The next 10 T cell receptor beta chains were all read from a single sample in a study of blood T cell repertoires in COVID-19. TCRdb's copy holds only in-frame clones and misses some; the assay was immunoSEQ multiplex PCR. The sample has around 150,000 clones, under 85% seen once. Sequencing was performed on peripheral blood. These receptors were collected from a human donor in a cohort sampled during active COVID-19.

The chain joins TRBV3-1 (or the pseudogene TRBV3-2) to TRBJ1-2, with TRBD1 matching over 8 bases. V lost 4 bases, J lost 7 bases, and 11 bases stayed unmatched. The CDR3 is 15 residues long. Germline CDR1 is LGHDT and CDR2 is YNNKEL (reference sequence). The CDR3 reads CASSPSQTGGGGYTF. CDR3 sequence (DNA): TGTGCCAGCAGCCCCTCCCAAACAGGGGGGGGTGGCTACACCTTC.

The V and J genes are TRBV18 and TRBJ2-2, with D perhaps TRBD1 (5 bases). The CDR3 runs to 16 residues. V was pared by 1 base and J by 3 bases, with 12 bases between. From germline, CDR1 is KGHSH and CDR2 LQKENI. The CDR3 spells CASSPRRQTYTGELFF. DNA of the CDR3: TGTGCCAGCTCACCACGGCGACAGACCTACACCGGGGAGCTGTTTTTT.

The chain links TRBV5-6 to TRBJ1-2, with 7 bases identical to TRBD1. The CDR3 totals 15 residues. With 0 bases clipped from V and 4 bases from J, the junction kept 6 bases outside the gene matches. Germline values: CDR1 SGHDT, CDR2 YYEEEE. The CDR3 here is CASSLGTGGAYGYTF. CDR3 DNA: TGTGCCAGCAGCTTGGGGACAGGTGGAGCCTATGGCTACACCTTC.

This clone was seen more than once but under ten times. The V gene is TRBV6-1, the J gene TRBJ2-1; D is ambiguous. CDR1 is MNHNS, CDR2 SASEGT, per germline. The V end lost 0 bases, the J end lost 15 bases, and 21 bases lay between the germline ends. This CDR3 has 15 residues. The CDR3 reads CASSEAVPTLSERFF. The CDR3 coding sequence is TGTGCCAGCAGTGAAGCCGTCCCGACCTTGTCGGAGAGGTTCTTC.

The chain is built from TRBV6-2 or TRBV6-3 and TRBJ1-1; D remains ambiguous. V was clipped by 1 base and J by 8 bases, with 14 bases between them. This CDR3 contains 14 residues. Germline CDR1 MNHEY, CDR2 SVGEGT. CDR3 in DNA: TGTGCCAGCAGTTACTTGGGAGGGTCGGGGGAAGCTTTCTTT. Residues: CASSYLGGSGEAFF.

In its sample, this clone was seen a few times. This chain links TRBV29-1 with TRBJ2-2, with D perhaps TRBD1 (5 bases). This CDR3 spans 12 amino acids. V lost 6 bases and J 6 bases, leaving 11 bases between the germline ends. Germline CDR1 reads SQVTM; CDR2 reads ANQGSEA. This CDR3 is CSVLQVPGELFF. The CDR3 nucleotides read TGCAGCGTCCTACAGGTTCCCGGGGAGCTGTTTTTT.

This clone was recorded only once. The chain links TRBV21-1 to TRBJ1-1; TRBD1, the table's D call, lacks a check against the DNA. TRBV21-1 is a pseudogene segment. The CDR3 has 13 amino acids. The CDR3 bases are TGTGCCAGCAGCAAAGCAGGGGCGGTGGGAGCTTTCTTT. Protein product: CASSKAGAVGAFF.

The J gene is TRBJ2-1, the V gene TRBV4-3, with 7 bases fitting TRBD1. The CDR3 extends over 13 amino acids. After removal of 3 bases from V and 8 bases from J, the junction contained 4 bases not matched to a gene. Germline loops: CDR1 LGHNA, CDR2 YSLEER. Written as DNA, the CDR3 is TGCGCCAGCAGCCATAGACAGGGCCATGAGCAGTTCTTC. Translation gives CASSHRQGHEQFF.

This CDR3 is CASSEAGHIYEQYF. The DNA of the CDR3 is TGTGCCAGCAGTGAAGCAGGACACATCTACGAGCAGTACTTC. This chain connects TRBV6-1 to TRBJ2-7, with D perhaps TRBD1 (5 bases). The V and J ends lost 0 bases and 3 bases respectively, with 9 bases between them. In germline, CDR1 is MNHNS, CDR2 SASEGT. The CDR3 has 14 residues.

The rearrangement joins TRBV5-1 to TRBJ2-2, with a possible D match to TRBD1 (5 bases). With 4 bases removed from V and 0 bases from J, the gap between germline ends came to 10 bases. There are 15 residues in the CDR3. Germline assignment: CDR1 SGHRS and CDR2 YFSETQ. The CDR3 spells CASSIQGANTGELFF. Written as DNA, the CDR3 is TGCGCCAGCAGCATCCAGGGTGCGAACACCGGGGAGCTGTTTTTT.